These T cell receptor beta chains were read from a single sample in a study of CD8 T cells in Susac syndrome. TCRdb passed the immunoSEQ multiplex PCR reads through MiXCR, listing each CDR3 protein once. The data show roughly 200,000 distinct CDR3 sequences, roughly 95% seen once. Sequencing was done on a sample of CD4+ T cells from PBMCs. The receptors stem from a human donor with multiple sclerosis. Both conserved end residues are part of each CDR3. Each record gives: J gene, clone size, D gene, V gene, CDR3 DNA, CDR3 protein. A D gene is named only where the DNA matches it firmly. Expanded clones get a size class; other rows say once, few or many, or leave the size out.

TRBJ1-6 | - | - | TRBV30 | TGTGCCTGGAGGGCCGTCCTGAGCTCCTATAATTCACCCCTCCACTTT | CAWRAVLSSYNSPLHF
TRBJ2-4 | - | - | TRBV9 | TGTGCCAGCAGCGTAGCAGCAGGAAAGGACATTCAGTACTTC | CASSVAAGKDIQYF
TRBJ1-5 | - | - | TRBV2 | TGTGCCAGCAGTGTTACAGGCAATCAGCCCCAGCATTTT | CASSVTGNQPQHF
TRBJ2-3 | once | - | TRBV3-1 | TGTGCCAGCAGCCAAACACAGGGAGATACGCAGTATTTT | CASSQTQGDTQYF
TRBJ2-3 | once | - | TRBV18 | TGTGCCAGCTCACCAGGGGGCAGGGCAGATACGCAGTATTTT | CASSPGGRADTQYF
TRBJ2-6 | - | - | TRBV29-1 | TGCAGCGTTACGCAGCACTCTGGGGCCAACGTCCTGACTTTC | CSVTQHSGANVLTF
TRBJ1-5 | - | - | TRBV2 | TGTGCCAGCGGTCGGGGGTTTAGCAATCAGCCCCAGCATTTT | CASGRGFSNQPQHF
TRBJ2-1 | - | - | TRBV6-2/TRBV6-3 | TGTGCCAGCAGCCTTTATACGGGACCAGGAGAGATAAGTGAGCAGTTCTTC | CASSLYTGPGEISEQFF
TRBJ1-2 | - | - | TRBV4-3 | TGCGCCAGCAGCCAGGAGGATGACAGTCCCTATGGCTACACCTTC | CASSQEDDSPYGYTF
TRBJ2-5 | - | - | TRBV29-1 | TGCAGCGCAATCCGGGCGTCGTCAGAGACCCAGTACTTC | CSAIRASSETQYF
TRBJ2-2 | - | TRBD2 | TRBV9 | TGTGCCAGCGCTCGGCTAGCGGGATTTAGCACCGGGGAGCTGTTTTTT | CASARLAGFSTGELFF
TRBJ2-1 | - | - | TRBV7-2 | TGTGCCAGCAGCTTCCGAGACAAATACAATGAGCAGTTCTTC | CASSFRDKYNEQFF
TRBJ2-5 | few | TRBD1 | TRBV20-1 | TGCAGTGCTCCCGACAGGGTTGAGACCCAGTATTTC | CSAPDRVETQYF
TRBJ1-2 | - | TRBD1 | TRBV3-1 | TGTGCCAGCAGCCCCAAACAGGGGAACTATGGCTACACCTTC | CASSPKQGNYGYTF
TRBJ2-5 | - | - | TRBV30 | TGTGCCTGGAGTGTCTCAGGGGCGGAGACCCAGTACTTC | CAWSVSGAETQYF
TRBJ2-1 | once | - | TRBV6-2/TRBV6-3 | TGTGCCTGCCGGGACTGGAAGACCAATGAGCAGTTCTTC | CACRDWKTNEQFF
TRBJ2-5 | - | - | TRBV24-1 | TGTGCCACCAGTGATCTAGTGGGGGAGACCCAGTACTTC | CATSDLVGETQYF
TRBJ1-2 | - | - | TRBV6-5 | TGTGCCAGCAGCCGTATTAGCCAGGGTGACTATGGCTACACCTTC | CASSRISQGDYGYTF
TRBJ1-1 | - | - | TRBV29-1 | TGCAGCGCCTGGTGGGGGAACACTGAAGCTTTCTTT | CSAWWGNTEAFF
TRBJ2-1 | - | - | TRBV5-1 | TGCGCCAGCAGCTTGTTGGTGGGTCCTGAGCAGTTCTTC | CASSLLVGPEQFF
TRBJ2-1 | - | - | TRBV20-1 | TGCAGTGCTATTGACACACACAATGAGCAGTTCTTC | CSAIDTHNEQFF
TRBJ2-3 | - | TRBD1 | TRBV12-3/TRBV12-4 | TGTGCCAGCAGTTACGACCGGGGACAGGCAGGAGATACGCAGTATTTT | CASSYDRGQAGDTQYF
TRBJ1-2 | once | - | TRBV7-9 | TGTGCCAGCAGCTTAAAGGTCACAGGCAAATCCGATGGCTACACCTTC | CASSLKVTGKSDGYTF
TRBJ2-7 | - | - | TRBV20-1 | TGCAGTGCTACCCCAATAGACAAAGGATACGAGCAGTACTTC | CSATPIDKGYEQYF
TRBJ1-2 | once | - | TRBV25-1 | TGTGCCAGCAGTGATCCCTCATATTGGGGCTACACCTTC | CASSDPSYWGYTF
TRBJ2-1 | - | TRBD1 | TRBV23-1 | TGCGCCAGCAGTCAGTCCACAGGGGGAGGCTACAATGAGCAGTTCTTC | CASSQSTGGGYNEQFF
TRBJ2-7 | - | - | TRBV2 | TGTGCCAGCAGTGTGGTGGGGACAGCGGGCGAGCAGTACTTC | CASSVVGTAGEQYF
TRBJ1-2 | - | TRBD1 | TRBV7-9 | TGTGCCAGCAGCTTGGCGTCAGGGGGCTATGGCTACACCTTC | CASSLASGGYGYTF